Listed below are T cell receptor beta chains from one sample, sequenced in a study of cytomegalovirus exposure and HLA in healthy donors. Clones were sequenced by immunoSEQ multiplex PCR, and TCRdb holds only the in-frame ones, with some missing. The profile shows over 75,000 clones, approximately 78% of them singletons. Sequencing was carried out using PBMCs. The receptors were gathered from an older woman in good health and CMV-seronegative. Each CDR3 is given with its conserved first and last residue. D genes are given only for firm matches. Clone size is stated in some rows and not others, as once, few, many or a class when expanded.

abundance: NA
d_gene: NA
v_gene: TRBV5-6
j_gene: TRBJ2-2
CDR3aa: CASSLQVTGELFF
CDR3nt: TGTGCCAGCAGCTTACAGGTCACCGGGGAGCTGTTTTTT

abundance: NA
d_gene: TRBD1
v_gene: TRBV30
j_gene: TRBJ2-2
CDR3aa: CAWSWGQGVTGELFF
CDR3nt: TGTGCCTGGAGTTGGGGTCAGGGGGTCACCGGGGAGCTGTTTTTT

abundance: NA
d_gene: NA
v_gene: TRBV4-1
j_gene: TRBJ1-5
CDR3aa: CASSQVNIASNQPQHF
CDR3nt: TGCGCCAGCAGCCAAGTCAACATAGCTAGCAATCAGCCCCAGCATTTT

abundance: few
d_gene: NA
v_gene: TRBV5-6
j_gene: TRBJ1-2
CDR3aa: CASSLLASAYGYTF
CDR3nt: TGTGCCAGCAGCTTGTTGGCCTCTGCATATGGCTACACCTTC

abundance: NA
d_gene: TRBD1
v_gene: TRBV6-5
j_gene: TRBJ1-2
CDR3aa: CASSWTGLSDGYTF
CDR3nt: TGTGCCAGCAGCTGGACAGGACTCTCGGATGGCTACACCTTC

abundance: NA
d_gene: NA
v_gene: TRBV19
j_gene: TRBJ2-2
CDR3aa: CASSGRTATNTGELFF
CDR3nt: TGTGCCAGTAGTGGACGGACAGCTACGAACACCGGGGAGCTGTTTTTT

abundance: NA
d_gene: NA
v_gene: TRBV6-5
j_gene: TRBJ1-5
CDR3aa: CASSSGRSNQPQHF
CDR3nt: TGTGCCAGCAGTTCTGGCAGGAGCAATCAGCCCCAGCATTTT

abundance: once
d_gene: NA
v_gene: TRBV6-6
j_gene: TRBJ2-1
CDR3aa: CASSYQGTSSYNEQFF
CDR3nt: TGTGCCAGCAGTTACCAAGGGACTTCCTCCTACAATGAGCAGTTCTTC

abundance: NA
d_gene: NA
v_gene: TRBV7-9
j_gene: TRBJ1-2
CDR3aa: CASSLAGEVGYGYTF
CDR3nt: TGTGCCAGCAGCTTAGCAGGGGAGGTTGGCTATGGCTACACCTTC

abundance: NA
d_gene: NA
v_gene: TRBV7-2
j_gene: TRBJ1-5
CDR3aa: CASSFDRQEPQHF
CDR3nt: TGTGCCAGCAGCTTCGACAGGCAGGAGCCCCAGCATTTT

abundance: NA
d_gene: NA
v_gene: TRBV5-1
j_gene: TRBJ2-2
CDR3aa: CASSSEGGTGELFF
CDR3nt: TGCGCCAGCAGTTCCGAGGGCGGCACCGGGGAGCTGTTTTTT

abundance: NA
d_gene: NA
v_gene: TRBV5-6
j_gene: TRBJ1-3
CDR3aa: CASSPGLVLGNTIYF
CDR3nt: TGTGCCAGCAGCCCTGGACTCGTTCTTGGAAACACCATATATTTT

abundance: NA
d_gene: TRBD1
v_gene: TRBV5-6
j_gene: TRBJ2-7
CDR3aa: CASSLYGTGYEQYF
CDR3nt: TGTGCCAGCAGCTTGTACGGGACAGGGTACGAGCAGTACTTC

abundance: NA
d_gene: NA
v_gene: TRBV5-1
j_gene: TRBJ2-5
CDR3aa: CASSLDGGQETQYF
CDR3nt: TGCGCCAGCAGCTTGGACGGGGGACAAGAGACCCAGTACTTC

abundance: NA
d_gene: TRBD1
v_gene: TRBV7-2
j_gene: TRBJ2-1
CDR3aa: CASSARDRAYNEQFF
CDR3nt: TGTGCCAGCAGCGCCCGGGACAGGGCCTACAATGAGCAGTTCTTC

abundance: NA
d_gene: TRBD1
v_gene: TRBV28
j_gene: TRBJ1-1
CDR3aa: CASTTTGGLWNTEAFF
CDR3nt: TGTGCCAGCACCACCACAGGGGGCTTATGGAACACTGAAGCTTTCTTT

abundance: NA
d_gene: NA
v_gene: TRBV7-2
j_gene: TRBJ2-7
CDR3aa: CASSLQASHEQYF
CDR3nt: TGTGCCAGCAGCTTACAAGCCTCCCACGAGCAGTACTTC

abundance: NA
d_gene: TRBD2
v_gene: TRBV10-3
j_gene: TRBJ2-1
CDR3aa: CAIMGTSPNEQFF
CDR3nt: TGTGCCATCATGGGGACTAGCCCAAATGAGCAGTTCTTC

abundance: NA
d_gene: NA
v_gene: TRBV19
j_gene: TRBJ1-1
CDR3aa: CASSTSGPGAFF
CDR3nt: TGTGCCAGTAGTACTTCAGGGCCTGGAGCTTTCTTT

abundance: NA
d_gene: TRBD1
v_gene: TRBV15
j_gene: TRBJ1-1
CDR3aa: CATSTIGTGYTEAFF
CDR3nt: TGTGCCACCAGCACTATCGGGACAGGGTACACTGAAGCTTTCTTT

abundance: NA
d_gene: NA
v_gene: TRBV9
j_gene: TRBJ2-3
CDR3aa: CASSVSSDSTDTQYF
CDR3nt: TGTGCCAGCAGCGTTTCCAGCGATAGCACAGATACGCAGTATTTT

abundance: few
d_gene: NA
v_gene: TRBV4-3
j_gene: TRBJ1-4
CDR3aa: CASSQDTVEKLFF
CDR3nt: TGCGCCAGCAGCCAAGATACGGTTGAAAAACTGTTTTTT

abundance: NA
d_gene: NA
v_gene: TRBV13
j_gene: TRBJ2-7
CDR3aa: CASSSTSYTPYEQYF
CDR3nt: TGTGCCAGCAGCTCGACTAGTTATACTCCCTACGAGCAGTACTTC

abundance: NA
d_gene: TRBD1
v_gene: TRBV10-2
j_gene: TRBJ1-2
CDR3aa: CASSESGQGASTF
CDR3nt: TGCGCCAGCAGTGAGTCTGGACAGGGGGCCAGCACCTTC